These 20 T cell receptor beta chains share one sample of origin, sequenced in a study of regulatory T cells. The primer mix had 52 TRBV and 13 TRBJ primers. Assay: immunoSEQ multiplex PCR; the TCRdb copy retains only in-frame clones and omits some. The data contain several thousand clones, less than 85% of them singletons. The specimen sequenced was CD8+ T cells sorted from blood. Receptors were obtained from a child aged 10 to 17 with CD3G deficiency.

DNA for the CDR3: TGTGCCAGCAGCTTAGAAGTGGAGGGCTGGGAATCCTACAATGAGCAGTTCTTC. It encodes CASSLEVEGWESYNEQFF. The rearrangement uses TRBV7-9 and TRBJ2-1; maybe TRBD2 (6 bases). Germline CDR1 SEHNR, CDR2 FQNEAQ (reference sequence). V lost 1 base to trimming and J lost 1 base, with 17 bases between them. This CDR3 has 18 amino acids.

This sequence joins TRBV10-3 and TRBJ2-7; D not resolved. The CDR3 length is 13 residues. V was shortened by 2 bases and J by 2 bases, with 7 bases between the two germline ends. The germline CDR1 and CDR2 sequences are ENHRY and SYGVKD. CDR3 sequence: CAISEARTYEQYF. The CDR3 DNA follows: TGTGCCATCAGTGAGGCGAGGACCTACGAGCAGTACTTC.

This clone was detected once. The chain uses TRBV5-7 and TRBJ2-6; D unresolved. TRBV5-7 is given ORF status, its function remaining uncertain. The CDR3 loop spans 17 amino acids. Trimming left V 7 bases short and J 5 bases short, with 22 bases between. CDR3 sequence reads: CASVDSLVQSRANVLTF. The CDR3 DNA reads TGTGCCAGCGTGGATTCTCTCGTACAAAGTCGGGCCAACGTCCTGACTTTC.

The chain couples TRBV28 to TRBJ2-5; a possible D gene is TRBD1 (6 bases). The end of the DNA is better explained by TRBJ2-7, so the J call may be wrong. Germline CDR1 is MDHEN and CDR2 is SYDVKM. The CDR3 is made up of 14 amino acids. The CDR3 protein is CASSGRGGNDEQYF. CDR3 nucleotide sequence: TGTGCCAGCAGTGGCAGGGGTGGTAACGACGAGCAGTACTTC.

The chain links TRBV21-1 to TRBJ2-3; the D call in the table, TRBD1, was not verified against the DNA. TRBV21-1 is tagged as a pseudogene. This CDR3 has 15 residues. CDR3 in DNA: TGTGCCAGCAGCAAAGGGGCAGCTTTCACAGATACGCAGTATTTT. It encodes CASSKGAAFTDTQYF.

The chain combines TRBV28 with TRBJ1-1; D is unresolved. Germline CDR1 and CDR2: MDHEN and SYDVKM. The CDR3 totals 13 residues. The germline V and J ends were trimmed by 2 bases and 1 base, with 5 bases remaining between them. CDR3: CASSLTRNTEAFF. The CDR3 DNA is TGTGCCAGCAGTTTAACCCGGAACACTGAAGCTTTCTTT.

This clone was observed a handful of times. The chain recombines TRBV7-3 with TRBJ2-7; 8 bases line up with TRBD1. The germline V gene encodes CDR1 SGHTA and CDR2 FQGTGA. V was pared by 0 bases and J by 4 bases, with 14 bases of the junction left unmatched. The CDR3 length is 18 residues. CDR3 loop: CASSLTEYIGQGPYEQYF. The DNA of the CDR3 is TGTGCCAGCAGCTTAACAGAGTATATCGGACAGGGACCATACGAGCAGTACTTC.

This rearrangement joins TRBV22-1 to TRBJ1-2. TRBV22-1 is designated a pseudogene. This CDR3 comprises 22 residues. CDR3 nucleotides: TGTCCTGGGAGGGGTAATAGAAAGCGAGAAAGACCTATGGCGAGAAAGACCTATGGCTACACCTTC. Its protein product is CPGRGNRKRERPMARKTYGYTF.

This clone is hyperexpanded by share. The chain combines TRBV19 with TRBJ1-1; D possibly corresponds to TRBD1 (6 bases). CDR3 length equals 13 residues. The germline CDR1 and CDR2 sequences are LNHDA and SQIVND (reference sequence). Trimming cost V 3 bases and J 1 base, with 6 bases left between them. CDR3 sequence: CASSMTGNTEAFF. Written as DNA, the CDR3 is TGTGCCAGTAGTATGACAGGGAACACTGAAGCTTTCTTT.

This clone has a handful of counts. For the CDR3, the DNA is TGTGCCAGTAGTCGACAGGACGCCAATCAGCCCCAGCATTTT. Protein product: CASSRQDANQPQHF. J is TRBJ1-5 and V is TRBV19; TRBD1 might be the D (6 bases). The germline V gene has CDR1 LNHDA and CDR2 SQIVND (reference sequence). CDR3 length: 14 amino acids. Deletions cut 5 bases from V and 3 bases from J, with 11 bases between.

A single count supports this clone. The genes are TRBV7-9 and TRBJ2-5; D not certain. Germline V gives CDR1 SEHNR, CDR2 FQNEAQ (reference sequence). Deletions cut 0 bases from V and 1 base from J, with 6 bases between. The CDR3 extends over 14 amino acids. The CDR3: CASSLAGLQETQYF. CDR3 bases: TGTGCCAGCAGCTTAGCGGGCCTCCAAGAGACCCAGTACTTC.

V is TRBV4-2 and J is TRBJ1-5; no reliable D call. Trimming removed 4 bases from V and 5 bases from J, with 6 bases in between. Germline loops: CDR1 LGHNA, CDR2 YNFKEQ. This CDR3 is 12 amino acids long. The chain's CDR3 is CASSLRHQPQHF. In nucleotides, the CDR3 is TGTGCCAGCAGCCTCAGGCATCAGCCCCAGCATTTT.

The chain has TRBV11-2 and TRBJ2-7; 9 positions match TRBD1. Germline loops: CDR1 SGHAT, CDR2 FQNNGV. Trimming at V came to 5 bases and at J to 5 bases, leaving 16 bases not matched to a gene. The CDR3 has 17 residues. This chain's CDR3 is CASSLRDRVSPTNEQYF. For the CDR3, the DNA is TGTGCCAGCAGCCTCCGGGACAGGGTTTCCCCTACTAACGAGCAGTACTTC.

This chain joins TRBV19 and TRBJ1-1, with TRBD1 matching 7 bases. CDR1 is LNHDA, CDR2 SQIVND, per germline (reference sequence). V was pared by 5 bases and J by 5 bases, with 5 bases of the junction left unmatched. The CDR3 covers 13 residues. The CDR3 is CASSFSGGTEAFF. CDR3 nucleotide sequence: TGTGCCAGTAGTTTTTCAGGGGGAACTGAAGCTTTCTTT.

This chain joins TRBV28 and TRBJ2-1, with 12 bases lining up with TRBD2. Per germline, CDR1 MDHEN and CDR2 SYDVKM. The CDR3 spans 18 residues. The V gene end was trimmed by 5 bases and the J gene end by 8 bases; junction bases not matched to a gene: 16. The CDR3 loop reads CASSPGTSGPHGGHEQFF. The CDR3 DNA reads as TGTGCCAGCAGTCCCGGGACTAGCGGGCCCCACGGGGGACATGAGCAGTTCTTC. Based on the CDR3 plus reference TRBV28 and TRBJ2-1, the full variable domain is DVKVTQSSRYLVKRTGEKVFLECVQDMDHENMFWYRQDPGLGLRLIYFSYDVKMKEKGDIPEGYSVSREKKERFSLILESASTNQTSMYLCASSPGTSGPHGGHEQFFGPGTRLTVL.

The gene calls are TRBV4-1 and TRBJ1-4; D might be TRBD1 (5 bases). The CDR3 spans 15 residues. Germline values: CDR1 MGHRA, CDR2 YSYEKL. The V gene lost 0 bases and the J gene lost 5 bases, with 10 bases spanning the gap. CDR3 amino acids: CASSQEGTGNEKLFF. Written as DNA, the CDR3 is TGCGCCAGCAGCCAAGAGGGGACGGGGAATGAAAAACTGTTTTTT.

The CDR3 DNA reads TGTGCCAGTAGTATAGTACATACAGGAGTCTCTGGGGCCAACGTCCTGACTTTC. This gives the protein CASSIVHTGVSGANVLTF. The rearrangement uses TRBV19 and TRBJ2-6; TRBD1 might be the D (5 bases). Trimming removed 1 base at V and 0 bases at J, with 13 bases between. This CDR3 spans 18 amino acids. Germline loops: CDR1 LNHDA, CDR2 SQIVND (reference sequence).

The CDR3, as DNA: TGTGCCAGCAGGACGACTAGCGGGACCTACGAGCAGTACTTC. Translating gives CASRTTSGTYEQYF. The V call is TRBV28, the J call TRBJ2-7; TRBD2 agrees at 11 bases. The germline gives CDR1 MDHEN, CDR2 SYDVKM. The CDR3 consists of 14 residues. V trimming: 6 bases; J trimming: 2 bases; junction bases outside the gene matches: 3. The full variable domain, its missing parts supplied by reference TRBV28 and TRBJ2-7, is DVKVTQSSRYLVKRTGEKVFLECVQDMDHENMFWYRQDPGLGLRLIYFSYDVKMKEKGDIPEGYSVSREKKERFSLILESASTNQTSMYLCASRTTSGTYEQYFGPGTRLTVT.

The chain is built from TRBV6-6 and TRBJ1-1; D gene unclear. The CDR3 contains 13 residues. Germline V gene data show CDR1 as MNHNY and CDR2 as SVGAGI (reference sequence). Trimming stripped 5 bases from V and 2 bases from J, with 9 bases between. The CDR3 DNA sequence: TGTGCCAGCAGTGTCTACCTTAACACTGAAGCTTTCTTT. Its translation is CASSVYLNTEAFF.

The CDR3 loop reads CASSIFGEQYF. The CDR3 nucleotides are TGTGCCAGTAGTATATTTGGCGAGCAGTACTTC. V gene TRBV19 combines with J gene TRBJ2-7; D gene uncertain. V dropped 2 bases and J dropped 6 bases, with 5 bases sitting between them. The CDR3 is made up of 11 amino acids. Germline lookup yields CDR1 LNHDA and CDR2 SQIVND (reference sequence).